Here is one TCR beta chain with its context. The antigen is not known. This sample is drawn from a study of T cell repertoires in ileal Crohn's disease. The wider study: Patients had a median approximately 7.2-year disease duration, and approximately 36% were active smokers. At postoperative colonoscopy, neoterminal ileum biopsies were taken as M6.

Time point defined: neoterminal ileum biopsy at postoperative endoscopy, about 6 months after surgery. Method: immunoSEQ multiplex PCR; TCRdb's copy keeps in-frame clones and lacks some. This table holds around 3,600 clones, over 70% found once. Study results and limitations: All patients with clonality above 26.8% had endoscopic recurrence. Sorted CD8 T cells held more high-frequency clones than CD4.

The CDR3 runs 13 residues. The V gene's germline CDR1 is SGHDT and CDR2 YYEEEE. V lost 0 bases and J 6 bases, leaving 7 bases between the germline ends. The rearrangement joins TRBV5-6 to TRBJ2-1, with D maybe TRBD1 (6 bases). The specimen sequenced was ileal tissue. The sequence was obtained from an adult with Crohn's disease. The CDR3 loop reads CASSLDRVNEQFF. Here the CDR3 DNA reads TGTGCCAGCAGCTTGGACAGGGTCAATGAGCAGTTCTTC.